The clone carrying this T cell receptor beta chain was seen a few times. Its specificity is not known. This specimen comes from a study of blood T cells in healthy people across ages. General study points: Long-lived and aged donors differed, with more naive CD4+ cells and higher diversity in the long-lived.

Alongside a J-beta primer mix, a sample-barcoded 5' primer served in a second PCR lasting about 6 to 12 cycles. MiXCR was run by TCRdb on the 5' RACE reads, yielding one entry per CDR3 protein. Among about 810,000 distinct CDR3 sequences listed, approximately 35% were seen once. The CDR3 sequence is 15 residues long. The V gene lost 0 bases and the J gene lost 10 bases, with 15 bases spanning the gap. CDR1 and CDR2 (germline): SGHAT, FQNNGV. The sequence came from a man aged 18 to 35 in good health. Sample: blood. The chain has TRBV11-2 and TRBJ1-4, with D maybe TRBD1 (5 bases). CDR3: CASSLDGSRARKLFF. CDR3 nucleotides: TGTGCCAGCAGCTTAGATGGATCCAGGGCACGAAAACTGTTTTTT.